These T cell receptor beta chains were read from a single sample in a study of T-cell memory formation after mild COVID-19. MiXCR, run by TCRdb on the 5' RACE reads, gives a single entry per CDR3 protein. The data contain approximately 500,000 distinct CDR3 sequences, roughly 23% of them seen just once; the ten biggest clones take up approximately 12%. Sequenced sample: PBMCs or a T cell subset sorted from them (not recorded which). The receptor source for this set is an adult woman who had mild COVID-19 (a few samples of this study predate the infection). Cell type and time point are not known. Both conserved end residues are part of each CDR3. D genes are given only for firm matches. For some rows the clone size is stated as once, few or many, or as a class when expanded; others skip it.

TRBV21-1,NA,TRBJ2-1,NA,TGTGCCAGCAGCAAAGGGGAGGGCTCCTACAATGAGCAGTTCTTC,CASSKGEGSYNEQFF
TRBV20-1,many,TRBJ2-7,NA,TGCAGTGCTCTTACCTCATACGAGCAGTACTTC,CSALTSYEQYF
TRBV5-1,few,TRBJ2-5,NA,TGCGCCAGCAGCCAGGAACCGGGACCACAAGAGACCCAGTACTTC,CASSQEPGPQETQYF
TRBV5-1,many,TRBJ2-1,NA,TGCGCCAGCAGCTTGGCCCTGTCGAATGAGCAGTTCTTC,CASSLALSNEQFF
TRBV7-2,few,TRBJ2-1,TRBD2,TGTGCCAGCAGCCAAGTCACTAGCGGGAGGGCTCCTCAGTTCTTC,CASSQVTSGRAPQFF
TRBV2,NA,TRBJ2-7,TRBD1,TGTGCCAGCAGTGTATCCCAACAGGGGGTTCCGGACTTCTACGAGCAGTACTTC,CASSVSQQGVPDFYEQYF
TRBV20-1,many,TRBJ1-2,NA,TGCAGTGCCTCTCTAAGGGGCTATGGCTACACCTTC,CSASLRGYGYTF
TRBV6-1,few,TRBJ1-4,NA,TGTGCCAGCGGCTGGGACGGAGGAAGTGAAAAACTGTTTTTT,CASGWDGGSEKLFF
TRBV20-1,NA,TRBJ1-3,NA,TGCAGTGCTAGAGATAGGGGTGGGGGGCAGAGATCCCACTCTGGAAACACCATATATTTT,CSARDRGGGQRSHSGNTIYF
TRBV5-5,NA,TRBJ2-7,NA,TGTGCCAGCAGCTTGGGAGTTCGGGACACTACCTACGAGCAGTACTTC,CASSLGVRDTTYEQYF
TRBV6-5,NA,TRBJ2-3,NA,TGTGCCACCAAGTACGGGACGAGCACAGATACGCAGTATTTT,CATKYGTSTDTQYF
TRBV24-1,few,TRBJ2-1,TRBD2,TGTGCCACCAGACTAGCGGGAGCCGTTGAGCAGTTCTTC,CATRLAGAVEQFF
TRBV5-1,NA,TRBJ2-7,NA,TGCGCCAGCAGCCCCCCTTCCAGCACCCTGGGGGAGCAGTACTTC,CASSPPSSTLGEQYF
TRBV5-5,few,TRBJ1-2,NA,TGTGCCAGCAGCTTTCTCAGGGGATTGAATGGCTACACCTTC,CASSFLRGLNGYTF
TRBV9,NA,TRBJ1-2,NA,TGTGCCAGCAGCGGAAAGGACAGTTCTAACTATGGCTACACCTTC,CASSGKDSSNYGYTF
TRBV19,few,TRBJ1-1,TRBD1,TGTGCCAGTAGTATGGGGACAGGATGGGGTAACACTGAAGCTTTCTTT,CASSMGTGWGNTEAFF
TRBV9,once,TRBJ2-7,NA,TGTGCCAGCAGCGTAGCTACAGGGACCTACGAGCAGTACTTC,CASSVATGTYEQYF
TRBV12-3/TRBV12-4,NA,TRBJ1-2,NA,TGTGCCAGCAGTCTCGGGGGTACTGGTGGCTACACCTTC,CASSLGGTGGYTF
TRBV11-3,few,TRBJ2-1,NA,TGTGCCAGCAGCTTTGGTAGTCTCCCCTACAATGAGCAGTTCTTC,CASSFGSLPYNEQFF
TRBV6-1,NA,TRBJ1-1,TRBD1,TGTGCCAGCGTACAGGGGGCAGCTGAAGCTTTCTTT,CASVQGAAEAFF
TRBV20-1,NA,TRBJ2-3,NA,TGCAGTGCTCGACCAGCGGGGACATCTAGCACAGATACGCAGTATTTT,CSARPAGTSSTDTQYF
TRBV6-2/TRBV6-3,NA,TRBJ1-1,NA,TGTGCCAGCAGTCGACAGGCTTTGAACACTGAAGCTTTCTTT,CASSRQALNTEAFF
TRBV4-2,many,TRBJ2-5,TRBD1,TGTGCCAGCAGCCAGGACAGGGGTGAGACCCAGTACTTC,CASSQDRGETQYF
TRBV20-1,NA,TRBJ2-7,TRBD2,TGCAGTGCTAACGCGGGGGGAAGCTCCTACGAGCAGTACTTC,CSANAGGSSYEQYF
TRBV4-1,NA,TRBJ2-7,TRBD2,TGCGCCAGCAGCCCCCTCAGTGGACTAGCGGATTACGAGCAGTACTTC,CASSPLSGLADYEQYF
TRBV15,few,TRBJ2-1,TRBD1,TGTGCCACCAGCAGCGGCGGGTCGGGACAGTACAATGAGCAGTTCTTC,CATSSGGSGQYNEQFF
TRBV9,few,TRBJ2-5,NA,TGTGCCAGCAGCGCTGATGGGAGAGGCCAAGAGACCCAGTACTTC,CASSADGRGQETQYF
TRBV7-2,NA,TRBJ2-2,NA,TGTGCCAGCAGCTTAACGGGAGACCTGAACACCGGGGAGCTGTTTTTT,CASSLTGDLNTGELFF
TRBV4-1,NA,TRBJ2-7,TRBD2,TGCGCCAGCAGCCAAGTAGTACTAGCGGAAACAGGAGCCTACGAGCAGTACTTC,CASSQVVLAETGAYEQYF
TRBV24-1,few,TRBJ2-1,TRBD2,TGTGCCACCAGTGATCCTGGACTAGCGGGAGAGTCACGCAATGAGCAGTTCTTC,CATSDPGLAGESRNEQFF
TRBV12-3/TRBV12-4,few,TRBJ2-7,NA,TGTGCCAGCAGTTTAGTGACAGGCCCCTTCGAGCAGTACTTC,CASSLVTGPFEQYF
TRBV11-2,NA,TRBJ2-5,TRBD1,TGTGCCAGCAGTAGCCGGACAGGGGGCGGAGAGACCCAGTACTTC,CASSSRTGGGETQYF
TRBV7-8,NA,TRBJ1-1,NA,TGTGCCAGCAGCTTGATGAATTCGGGAACAACTGAAGCTTTCTTT,CASSLMNSGTTEAFF
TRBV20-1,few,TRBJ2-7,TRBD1,TGCAGTGCTAGAGACCGGGACAGGGGATGGGTCGAGCAGTACTTC,CSARDRDRGWVEQYF
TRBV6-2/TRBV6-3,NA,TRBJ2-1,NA,TGTGCCAGCAGTTACGGCTACAATGAGCAGTTCTTC,CASSYGYNEQFF
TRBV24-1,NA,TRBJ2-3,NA,TGTGCCACCAGTGAAGGGACCTCCTATGGCGCAGATACGCAGTATTTT,CATSEGTSYGADTQYF
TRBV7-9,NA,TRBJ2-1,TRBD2,TGTGCCAGCAGCTCTCAAAGAGCGGGGGGGCATAAAAATGAGCAGTTCTTC,CASSSQRAGGHKNEQFF
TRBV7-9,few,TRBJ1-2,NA,TGTGCCAGCAGCCACGCTGTAGTCTATGGCTACACCTTC,CASSHAVVYGYTF
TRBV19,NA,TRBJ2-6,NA,TGTGCCAGTAGTACCCAAGGGGCCGGGGCCAACGTCCTGACTTTC,CASSTQGAGANVLTF
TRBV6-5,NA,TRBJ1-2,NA,TGTGCCAGCAGTCCGGACGGTATCTATGGCTACACCTTC,CASSPDGIYGYTF
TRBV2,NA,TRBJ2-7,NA,TGTGCCAGCAGTTTGACCAACCTGGAGCAGTACTTC,CASSLTNLEQYF
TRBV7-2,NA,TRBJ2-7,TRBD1,TGTGCCAGCAGCCCCCGGGGACAGACCTTCTACGAGCAGTACTTC,CASSPRGQTFYEQYF
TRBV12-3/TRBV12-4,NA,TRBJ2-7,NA,TGTGCCAGCAGTTACAGGGCGGAGACATACGAGCAGTACTTC,CASSYRAETYEQYF
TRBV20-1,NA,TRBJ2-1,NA,TGCAGTGCTAGCCTAGGACCTCCCCCCCGTGAGCAGTTCTTC,CSASLGPPPREQFF
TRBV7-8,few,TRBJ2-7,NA,TGTGCCAGCAGCCCGTGGCACCGGGACCCAAGGGCATACGAGCAGTACTTC,CASSPWHRDPRAYEQYF
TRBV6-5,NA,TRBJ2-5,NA,TGTGCCAGCAGTTACTCGGTCAGAGGTCTGGAGACCCAGTACTTC,CASSYSVRGLETQYF
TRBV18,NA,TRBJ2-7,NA,TGTGCCAGCTCACCACCGGGGGCTAGCGGTACCTACGAGCAGTACTTC,CASSPPGASGTYEQYF
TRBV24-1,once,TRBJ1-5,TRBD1,TGTGCCACCAGTGATTTTGGCAGGGGGAGAGGGAGCAATCAGCCCCAGCATTTT,CATSDFGRGRGSNQPQHF
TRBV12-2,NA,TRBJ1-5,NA,TGTGCAAGTCGCTTAGTTTGGGTTAAGGGATCTACAATTTTCGATAGCAATCAGCCCCAGCATTTT,CASRLVWVKGSTIFDSNQPQHF